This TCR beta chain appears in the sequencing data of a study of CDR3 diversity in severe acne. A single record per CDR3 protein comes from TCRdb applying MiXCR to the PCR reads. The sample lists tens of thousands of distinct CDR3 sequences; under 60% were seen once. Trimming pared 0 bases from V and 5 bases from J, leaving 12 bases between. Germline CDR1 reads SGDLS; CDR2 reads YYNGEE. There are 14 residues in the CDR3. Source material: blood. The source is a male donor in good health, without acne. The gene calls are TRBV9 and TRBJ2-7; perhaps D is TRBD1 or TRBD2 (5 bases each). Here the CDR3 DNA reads TGTGCCAGCAGCGTAGCCGGGACGAGGCACGAGCAGTACTTC. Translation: CASSVAGTRHEQYF.